This TCR beta chain was found in a study of blood T cell repertoires in COVID-19. Study-wide background: Acute and convalescent COVID-19 specimens originated in the United States, Italy and Spain.

The germline CDR1 and CDR2 sequences are MNHEY and SVGAGI. The CDR3 runs 13 residues. The germline V and J ends were trimmed by 6 bases and 7 bases, with 15 bases remaining between them. Participants spanned ages about 18 to 89 years and resided in roughly 22 US areas. Each exposed participant met a COVID-19 case in the 2 weeks preceding study entry. Assay: immunoSEQ multiplex PCR; the TCRdb copy retains only in-frame clones and omits some. Among about 280,000 clones listed, approximately 78% were seen once. This receptor was taken from a man aged 35 to 55 who had been exposed to COVID-19. The V and J genes are TRBV6-5 and TRBJ1-2, with D unresolved. The specimen sequenced was PBMCs or T cells enriched from blood (not recorded which). In DNA, the CDR3 is TGTGCCAGCAGCCTTGGGCCGCGCTTTGGCTACACCTTC. Its translation is CASSLGPRFGYTF.